Listed here are 29 T cell receptor beta chains from one sample, sequenced in a study of blood T cell repertoires in COVID-19. Produced via immunoSEQ multiplex PCR; TCRdb's table is partial and in-frame only. Of over 90,000 clones detected, over 65% appear once; the ten largest clones hold around 4.5%. The sample was peripheral blood. The receptors shown here come from a human donor in a cohort sampled during active COVID-19.

The V call is TRBV5-1, the J call TRBJ2-3; maybe TRBD2 (5 bases). The CDR3 consists of 13 residues. Germline CDR1 SGHRS, CDR2 YFSETQ. The ends were cut back, 4 bases at V and 3 bases at J, with 9 bases in the middle. This chain's CDR3 is CASSPPGTDTQYF. The DNA for the CDR3 is TGCGCCAGCAGCCCCCCGGGGACAGATACGCAGTATTTT.

This clone was detected a few times. The V call is TRBV3-1 (or the pseudogene TRBV3-2), the J call TRBJ1-5, with a tentative D call TRBD1 (5 bases). With 4 bases removed from V and 7 bases from J, the gap between germline ends came to 17 bases. Germline CDR1 is LGHDT and CDR2 is YNNKEL (reference sequence). This CDR3 region has 15 residues. The DNA for the CDR3 is TGTGCCAGCAGCCCGAATCTGCAGGGAGGACAGCCCCAGCATTTT. It translates to CASSPNLQGGQPQHF.

This rearrangement joins TRBV6-5 to TRBJ1-4; the match to TRBD1 covers 8 bases. The CDR3 totals 14 residues. Germline V gene lookup returns CDR1 MNHEY and CDR2 SVGAGI. Losses at the gene ends were 8 bases for V and 7 bases for J; bases not matched to a gene: 9. CDR3 nucleotide sequence: TGTGCCAGCGGAAGGCAGGGGGCGCCTGAAAAACTGTTTTTT. It yields the protein CASGRQGAPEKLFF.

This chain connects TRBV3-1 (or the pseudogene TRBV3-2) to TRBJ1-2; D is uncertain. Trimming took 8 bases from V and 1 from J, leaving 8 bases between them. This CDR3 is 12 amino acids long. Per germline, CDR1 LGHDT and CDR2 YNNKEL (reference sequence). CDR3 DNA sequence: TGTGCCAGCTGTCGGTATAACTATGGCTACACCTTC. As protein: CASCRYNYGYTF.

The chain recombines TRBV7-8 with TRBJ1-4, with 8 bases lining up with TRBD1. Germline V gives CDR1 SGHVS, CDR2 FQNEAQ. CDR3 length: 15 amino acids. After removal of 5 bases from V and 8 bases from J, the junction contained 10 bases not matched to a gene. CDR3 nucleotide sequence: TGTGCCAGCAGCAGCCGGACAGGGTTTGGCGAAAAACTGTTTTTT. Translated: CASSSRTGFGEKLFF.

The CDR3: CASSRGQGAVSPLHF. The CDR3 coding sequence is TGTGCCAGTAGTAGGGGACAGGGGGCAGTCTCACCCCTCCACTTT. The chain has TRBV19 and TRBJ1-6; 12 bases align to TRBD1. The V gene's germline CDR1 is LNHDA and CDR2 SQIVND (reference sequence). There are 15 residues in the CDR3. With 4 bases clipped from V and 10 bases from J, the junction kept 5 bases outside the gene matches.

This clone was picked up one time. The CDR3 protein is CASGDRAEKLFF. CDR3 DNA sequence: TGTGCCAGCGGGGACAGGGCTGAAAAACTGTTTTTT. This chain joins TRBV5-6 and TRBJ1-4, with 9 bases that match TRBD1. This CDR3 contains 12 residues. Losses at the gene ends were 7 bases for V and 7 bases for J; bases not matched to a gene: 2. Germline V gene data show CDR1 as SGHDT and CDR2 as YYEEEE.

The gene calls are TRBV4-2 and TRBJ2-3, with TRBD2 as a possible D gene (5 bases). Trimming took off 0 bases at V and 7 bases at J, with 23 bases between the two ends. Looked up from germline, CDR1 is LGHNA and CDR2 is YNFKEQ. The CDR3 length is 18 residues. The CDR3 nucleotides are TGTGCCAGCAGCCAAGAGGTTTCGCCTAGCCGACCCCGAAATACGCAGTATTTT. Residues: CASSQEVSPSRPRNTQYF.

The chain has TRBV28 and TRBJ1-5; D call uncertain. The V end lost 7 bases, the J end lost 4 bases, and 5 bases lay between the germline ends. This CDR3 is 11 amino acids long. Per germline, CDR1 MDHEN and CDR2 SYDVKM. CDR3 in DNA: TGTGCCAGCACCTCGAATCAGCCCCAGCATTTT. It is translated as CASTSNQPQHF.

The chain links TRBV2 to TRBJ1-2; tentative D call: TRBD1 (6 bases). Germline CDR1 is SNHLY and CDR2 is FYNNEI. This CDR3 has 14 amino acids. Deletions cut 6 bases from V and 2 bases from J, with 13 bases between. CDR3 coding DNA: TGTGCCAGCAGGCTCGGGACAAACAACTATGGCTACACCTTC. It translates to CASRLGTNNYGYTF.

The rearrangement joins TRBV5-6 to TRBJ1-1; D not certain. Germline CDR1 reads SGHDT; CDR2 reads YYEEEE. Trimming shortened V by 8 bases and J by 4 bases, and 21 bases separated the two germline ends. The CDR3 consists of 15 residues. CDR3 nucleotides: TGTGCCAGTCAGCTTGGGTACGGACTCCCCACTGAAGCTTTCTTT. Amino acid sequence: CASQLGYGLPTEAFF.

The chain couples TRBV19 to TRBJ1-1; D gene ambiguous. Looked up from germline, CDR1 is LNHDA and CDR2 is SQIVND (reference sequence). The length of the CDR3 is 10 residues. The V end lost 7 bases, the J end lost 5 bases, and 5 bases lay between the germline ends. The CDR3 sequence: CASTGTEAFF. In DNA form, the CDR3 reads TGTGCCAGTACGGGGACTGAAGCTTTCTTT. Full variable domain (missing parts from reference TRBV19 and TRBJ1-1): DGGITQSPKYLFRKEGQNVTLSCEQNLNHDAMYWYRQDPGQGLRLIYYSQIVNDFQKGDIAEGYSVSREKKESFPLTVTSAQKNPTAFYLCASTGTEAFFGQGTRLTVV.

Only a few counts were recorded for this clone. The chain combines TRBV4-3 with TRBJ2-7; D is unresolved. This CDR3 is built from 16 residues. Per the germline V gene, CDR1 is LGHNA and CDR2 is YSLEER. Deletions cut 1 base from V and 6 bases from J, with 19 bases between. The CDR3 sequence is CASSQVLETPIGEQYF. The CDR3 nucleotides are TGCGCCAGCAGCCAAGTCCTAGAGACCCCAATCGGCGAGCAGTACTTC.

The chain employs TRBV5-4 and TRBJ2-2, with TRBD1 identical over 7 bases. The CDR3 consists of 16 residues. V lost 0 bases and J lost 1; bases outside the gene matches: 3. Germline loops: CDR1 SGHNT, CDR2 YYREEE (reference sequence). CDR3 in amino acids: CASSLGGQVNTGELFF. CDR3 nucleotide sequence: TGTGCCAGCAGCTTGGGCGGACAGGTGAACACCGGGGAGCTGTTTTTT.

The CDR3, as DNA: TGCGCCAGCAGCTTTCTAGGACAGGGGATAGGTGGCTACACCTTC. Translation gives CASSFLGQGIGGYTF. V usage is TRBV5-1 and J usage is TRBJ1-2; 9 bases are a match to TRBD1. The germline gives CDR1 SGHRS, CDR2 YFSETQ. Unmatched junction bases numbered 9, after V lost 2 bases and J lost 7 bases. CDR3 size: 15 residues.

The chain has TRBV19 and TRBJ2-1, with unresolved D. CDR3 length: 12 amino acids. The ends were cut back, 2 bases at V and 10 bases at J, with 9 bases in the middle. The V gene's germline CDR1 is LNHDA and CDR2 SQIVND (reference sequence). This chain's CDR3 is CASSIYRGEQFF. The CDR3 nucleotides read TGTGCCAGTAGTATATATCGAGGCGAGCAGTTCTTC.

This chain joins TRBV2 and TRBJ2-7; the D gene is possibly TRBD1 (6 bases). The CDR3 loop spans 12 amino acids. CDR1 is SNHLY, CDR2 FYNNEI, per germline. V was trimmed by 6 bases and J by 2 bases, leaving 8 bases between them. In DNA form, the CDR3 reads TGTGCCAGCAGGAGGGGGACCTACGAGCAGTACTTC. It encodes CASRRGTYEQYF.

V and J are TRBV5-1 and TRBJ1-5; 8 bases map to TRBD1. Germline V gene sequence: CDR1 SGHRS, CDR2 YFSETQ. This CDR3 contains 16 residues. The trim removed 3 bases at V and 3 bases at J, leaving 8 bases unmatched. CDR3 in DNA: TGCGCCAGCAGCTCAATGGGACAGGTCAACAATCAGCCCCAGCATTTT. This encodes CASSSMGQVNNQPQHF.

The V gene is TRBV28, the J gene TRBJ2-2; D is ambiguous. V lost 3 bases and J lost 0, with 5 bases in between. This CDR3 has 14 amino acids. The V gene's germline CDR1 is MDHEN and CDR2 SYDVKM. The CDR3 DNA reads TGTGCCAGCAGTTTTACATCGAACACCGGGGAGCTGTTTTTT. This codes for CASSFTSNTGELFF.

This chain uses TRBV30 with TRBJ2-5, with 8 nucleotides matching TRBD2. Germline V gene sequence: CDR1 GTSNPN, CDR2 SVGIG (reference sequence). The CDR3 is 13 amino acids. Losses at the gene ends were 4 bases for V and 5 bases for J; bases not matched to a gene: 6. Here the CDR3 reads CAWTSSGVETQYF. The CDR3 DNA follows: TGTGCCTGGACAAGTAGCGGGGTCGAGACCCAGTACTTC. The entire variable domain, with the rest obtained from reference TRBV30 and TRBJ2-5, is as follows: SQTIHQWPATLVQPVGSPLSLECTVEGTSNPNLYWYRQAAGRGLQLLFYSVGIGQISSEVPQNLSASRPQDRQFILSSKKLLLSDSGFYLCAWTSSGVETQYFGPGTRLLVL.

This clone occurred once. This sequence joins TRBV7-9 and TRBJ2-5, with 9 bases fitting TRBD2. This CDR3 region has 15 residues. The J segment lost 1 base and the V segment lost 5 bases, leaving 5 bases of the junction unmatched. Germline CDR1 reads SEHNR; CDR2 reads FQNEAQ (reference sequence). The DNA for the CDR3 is TGTGCCAGCAGCCCTATGGGACTAGCCCAAGAGACCCAGTACTTC. Translation gives CASSPMGLAQETQYF.

The chain has TRBV7-3 and TRBJ2-2; TRBD1 agrees at 7 bases. Germline assignment: CDR1 SGHTA and CDR2 FQGTGA. The CDR3 runs to 14 residues. V lost 4 bases to trimming and J lost 5 bases; unmatched junction nucleotides: 4. CDR3 in amino acids: CASSSSGQTGELFF. In nucleotides, the CDR3 is TGTGCCAGCAGCTCCTCGGGACAGACCGGGGAGCTGTTTTTT.

With regard to this clone: The sample contains more than one DNA sequence encoding this CDR3. The rearrangement joins TRBV29-1 to TRBJ1-1; D gene ambiguous. V lost 6 bases to trimming and J lost 4 bases, with 12 bases between them. Germline values: CDR1 SQVTM, CDR2 ANQGSEA. The CDR3 has 12 residues. CDR3 loop: CSVAGRGTEAFF. The CDR3 region has the DNA TGCAGCGTGGCGGGGAGAGGCACTGAAGCTTTCTTT.

This clone has at least ten counts. The V gene is TRBV5-1, the J gene TRBJ1-3; 7 bases align to TRBD1. J was trimmed by 0 bases and V by 4 bases; bases with no gene match: 4. CDR1 is SGHRS, CDR2 YFSETQ, per germline. CDR3 length: 15 residues. The DNA for the CDR3 is TGCGCCAGCAGCATCCGACAGGGCTCTGGAAACACCATATATTTT. As protein: CASSIRQGSGNTIYF.

This clone was seen a single time. V and J are TRBV5-4 and TRBJ1-4; 7 nucleotides agree with TRBD1. Germline trimming cut 2 bases from V and 3 bases from J; bases unmatched to any gene: 4. CDR3 length: 15 amino acids. Germline assignment: CDR1 SGHNT and CDR2 YYREEE (reference sequence). CDR3 nucleotide sequence: TGTGCCAGCAGCTTAGGAGGGGGCTCTAATGAAAAACTGTTTTTT. It yields the protein CASSLGGGSNEKLFF.

In this sample, this clone turned up once. The chain couples TRBV6-6 to TRBJ2-6, with 8 bases lining up with TRBD1. With V trimmed by 5 bases and J by 0 bases, 21 bases remained unmatched. The CDR3 is 22 amino acids. Germline V gene data show CDR1 as MNHNY and CDR2 as SVGAGI (reference sequence). The CDR3 nucleotides read TGTGCCAGCAGTCAATATCCGGGACAGGCTATTAAGTCAGACTCTGGGGCCAACGTCCTGACTTTC. It translates to CASSQYPGQAIKSDSGANVLTF.

This rearrangement joins TRBV4-2 to TRBJ2-5; 12 bases are shared with TRBD2. Germline-derived CDR1 and CDR2 are LGHNA and YNFKEQ. V was pared by 4 bases and J by 0 bases, with 9 bases of the junction left unmatched. This CDR3 spans 18 amino acids. For the CDR3, the DNA is TGTGCCAGCAGCCGACAACTACGACTAGCGGGGGACCAAGAGACCCAGTACTTC. Translating gives CASSRQLRLAGDQETQYF.

The chain joins TRBV28 to TRBJ2-7, with 7 bases that match TRBD1. The CDR3 has 13 residues. Trimming at V came to 9 bases and at J to 3 bases, leaving 8 bases not matched to a gene. Germline lookup yields CDR1 MDHEN and CDR2 SYDVKM. CDR3 DNA sequence: TGTGCCAGTCAACAGGGGATCAACTACGAGCAGTACTTC. Translating it yields CASQQGINYEQYF.

V usage is TRBV11-3 and J usage is TRBJ2-3; possible D gene TRBD2, 7 bases. Germline-derived CDR1 and CDR2 are SGHNT and YENEEA. The CDR3 length is 15 residues. V was pared by 3 bases and J by 2 bases, with 12 bases between. The CDR3 sequence is CASSLRGGATDTQYF. The CDR3 DNA sequence: TGTGCCAGCAGCTTGCGAGGGGGGGCCACAGATACGCAGTATTTT. Variable domain in full (rest from reference TRBV11-3 and TRBJ2-3): EAGVVQSPRYKIIEKKQPVAFWCNPISGHNTLYWYLQNLGQGPELLIRYENEEAVDDSQLPKDRFSAERLKGVDSTLKIQPAELGDSAVYLCASSLRGGATDTQYFGPGTRLTVL.